A selection of T cell receptor beta chains follows, all from one sample in a study of technical replicates of blood from several donors. Assay: immunoSEQ multiplex PCR; the TCRdb copy retains only in-frame clones and omits some. The table records approximately 59,000 clones, around 86% of them present only once. The sample taken for sequencing was PBMCs. Source of these receptors: a human donor in good health. Some clones in this sample may be carry-over from other donors' samples. Both conserved end residues are part of each CDR3. Each record gives: CDR3 length, clone size, D gene, J gene, V gene, CDR3 protein, CDR3 DNA. The D gene is left open where the match is weak. Not all rows give a size; the values are once, few, many and, for expanded clones, a class.

14 | NA | NA | TRBJ2-7 | TRBV30 | CAWSLKLGLAEQYF | TGTGCCTGGAGCCTAAAGTTGGGCCTAGCTGAGCAGTACTTC
13 | NA | NA | TRBJ1-6 | TRBV6-5 | CASSAQYNSPLHF | TGTGCCAGCAGTGCACAGTATAATTCACCCCTCCACTTT
13 | NA | TRBD1 | TRBJ1-1 | TRBV10-2 | CASTPGGHTEAFF | TGCGCCAGCACCCCAGGGGGCCACACTGAAGCTTTCTTT
16 | once | TRBD2 | TRBJ2-2 | TRBV30 | CAWSLGLAGVIGELFF | TGTGCCTGGAGTCTCGGACTAGCGGGAGTCATCGGGGAGCTGTTTTTT
18 | NA | TRBD2 | TRBJ2-1 | TRBV5-1 | CASSPTGTGAGGQGEQFF | TGCGCCAGCAGCCCCACCGGGACGGGAGCGGGGGGGCAGGGTGAGCAGTTCTTC
14 | NA | NA | TRBJ1-1 | TRBV5-1 | CASSLVAGNTEAFF | TGCGCCAGCAGCTTGGTGGCAGGGAACACTGAAGCTTTCTTT
13 | NA | NA | TRBJ2-3 | TRBV7-3 | CASASGSTDTQYF | TGTGCCAGCGCCTCGGGGAGCACAGATACGCAGTATTTT
14 | NA | TRBD2 | TRBJ2-1 | TRBV7-2 | CASSFVPTSVGQFF | TGTGCCAGCAGCTTTGTTCCTACTAGCGTCGGGCAGTTCTTC
15 | NA | NA | TRBJ1-4 | TRBV2 | CASSEWGGTNEKLFF | TGTGCCAGCAGTGAATGGGGGGGAACTAATGAAAAACTGTTTTTT
14 | NA | NA | TRBJ2-1 | TRBV9 | CASTPRFTYNEQFF | TGTGCCAGCACCCCCAGGTTTACCTACAATGAGCAGTTCTTC
15 | NA | TRBD1 | TRBJ2-4 | TRBV5-6 | CASSLVGQGAYIQYF | TGTGCCAGCAGCTTGGTTGGGCAGGGGGCTTACATTCAGTACTTC
15 | NA | NA | TRBJ2-7 | TRBV4-3 | CASSQPQTQGYEQYF | TGCGCCAGCAGCCAACCTCAAACCCAGGGGTACGAGCAGTACTTC
17 | NA | TRBD1 | TRBJ1-2 | TRBV18 | CASSPGDGTGEDYGYTF | TGTGCCAGCTCACCGGGGGACGGGACAGGGGAGGACTATGGCTACACCTTC
13 | NA | NA | TRBJ2-3 | TRBV6-5 | CATEGTSTDTQYF | TGTGCCACGGAAGGGACTAGCACAGATACGCAGTATTTT
14 | NA | NA | TRBJ1-5 | TRBV6-6 | CASSRGRENQPQHF | TGTGCCAGCAGTCGGGGACGGGAGAATCAGCCCCAGCATTTT
16 | NA | TRBD2 | TRBJ2-1 | TRBV5-1 | CASSLDIGLAGVEQFF | TGCGCCAGCAGCTTGGATATCGGACTAGCGGGAGTTGAGCAGTTCTTC
16 | NA | TRBD1 | TRBJ1-3 | TRBV5-6 | CASSRRGQLSGNTIYF | TGTGCCAGCAGCCGACGGGGACAGCTCTCTGGAAACACCATATATTTT
14 | NA | NA | TRBJ2-3 | TRBV5-1 | CASRPGGSTDTQYF | TGCGCCAGCAGACCTGGCGGGAGCACAGATACGCAGTATTTT
11 | NA | NA | TRBJ2-1 | TRBV20-1 | CSAPRSNEQFF | TGCAGTGCCCCTCGGTCAAATGAGCAGTTCTTC
13 | NA | NA | TRBJ2-7 | TRBV27 | CASSLDSGFEQYF | TGTGCCAGCAGTTTAGATTCAGGGTTCGAGCAGTACTTC
14 | NA | TRBD1 | TRBJ1-1 | TRBV27 | CASSSTQGGTEAFF | TGTGCCAGCAGTTCCACCCAGGGGGGCACTGAAGCTTTCTTT
12 | once | NA | TRBJ2-7 | TRBV19 | CASSMGGYEQYF | TGTGCCAGTAGTATGGGGGGATACGAGCAGTACTTC
12 | once | NA | TRBJ1-2 | TRBV5-5 | CASSLESGRDTF | TGTGCCAGCAGCTTGGAAAGTGGCAGGGACACCTTC